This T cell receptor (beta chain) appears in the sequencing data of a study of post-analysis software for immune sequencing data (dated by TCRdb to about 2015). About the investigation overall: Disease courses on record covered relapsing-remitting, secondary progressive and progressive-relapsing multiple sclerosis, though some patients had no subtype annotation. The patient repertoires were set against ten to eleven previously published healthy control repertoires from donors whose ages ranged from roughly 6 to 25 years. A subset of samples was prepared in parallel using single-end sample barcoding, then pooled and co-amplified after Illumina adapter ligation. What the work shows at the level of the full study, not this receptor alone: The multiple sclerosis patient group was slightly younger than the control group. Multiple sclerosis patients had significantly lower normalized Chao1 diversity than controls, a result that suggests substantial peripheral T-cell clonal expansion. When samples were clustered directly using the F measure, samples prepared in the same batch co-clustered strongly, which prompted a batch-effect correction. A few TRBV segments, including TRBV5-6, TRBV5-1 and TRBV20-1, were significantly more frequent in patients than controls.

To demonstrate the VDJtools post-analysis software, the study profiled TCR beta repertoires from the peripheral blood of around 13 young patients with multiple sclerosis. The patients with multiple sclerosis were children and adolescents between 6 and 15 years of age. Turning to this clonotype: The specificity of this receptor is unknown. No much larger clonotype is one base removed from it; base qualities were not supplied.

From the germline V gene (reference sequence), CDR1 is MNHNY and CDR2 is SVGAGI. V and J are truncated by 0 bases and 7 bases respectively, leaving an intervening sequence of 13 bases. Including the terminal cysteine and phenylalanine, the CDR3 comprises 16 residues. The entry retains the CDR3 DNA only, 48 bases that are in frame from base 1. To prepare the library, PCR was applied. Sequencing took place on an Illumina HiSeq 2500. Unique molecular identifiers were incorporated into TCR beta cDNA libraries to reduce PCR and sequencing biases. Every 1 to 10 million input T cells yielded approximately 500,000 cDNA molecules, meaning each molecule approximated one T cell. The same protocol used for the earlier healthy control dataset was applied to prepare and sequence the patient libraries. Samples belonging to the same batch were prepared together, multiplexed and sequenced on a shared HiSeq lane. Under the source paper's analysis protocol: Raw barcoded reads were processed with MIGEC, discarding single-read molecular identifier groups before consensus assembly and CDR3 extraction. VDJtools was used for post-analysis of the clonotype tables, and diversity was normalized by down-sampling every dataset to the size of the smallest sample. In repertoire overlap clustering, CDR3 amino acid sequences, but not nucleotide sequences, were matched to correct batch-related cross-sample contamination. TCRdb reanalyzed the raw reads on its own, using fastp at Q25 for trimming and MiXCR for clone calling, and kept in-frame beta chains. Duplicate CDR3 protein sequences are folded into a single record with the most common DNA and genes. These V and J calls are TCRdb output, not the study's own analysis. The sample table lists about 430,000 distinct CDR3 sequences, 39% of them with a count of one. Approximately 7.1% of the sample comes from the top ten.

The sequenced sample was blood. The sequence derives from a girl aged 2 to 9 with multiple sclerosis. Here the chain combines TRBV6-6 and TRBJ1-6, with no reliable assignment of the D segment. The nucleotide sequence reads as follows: TGTGCCAGCAGTTACTCTATATGGGTTCCGAATTCACCCCTCCACTTT. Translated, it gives CASSYSIWVPNSPLHF.